This T cell receptor (beta chain) was identified during a study of glioma-infiltrating T cells after dendritic cell vaccination. Study-level background: Dendritic cell vaccine was injected intradermally three times, biweekly.

The time point: after dendritic cell vaccination, including at tumor progression/relapse. Using immunoSEQ multiplex PCR, the repertoire was profiled, and TCRdb retains in-frame clones only, with some absent. The sample records more than 95,000 clones, over 80% being singletons. V was trimmed by 0 bases and J by 0 bases, leaving 18 bases between them. The CDR3 covers 19 residues. The germline CDR1 and CDR2 sequences are SGHRS and YFSETQ. V is TRBV5-1 and J is TRBJ1-4; D not certain. The specimen was blood, collected after dendritic cell vaccination. The TCR was taken from a human donor with glioblastoma. Here the CDR3 reads CASSLGLSGRSATNEKLFF. In nucleotides, the CDR3 is TGCGCCAGCAGCTTGGGTTTATCCGGCAGGTCTGCAACTAATGAAAAACTGTTTTTT.